This passage covers 15 T cell receptor beta chains from one sample sequenced in a study of T cell repertoires in cytomegalovirus infection. TCRdb re-called the reads with MiXCR, one entry per CDR3 protein. This table has about 680,000 distinct CDR3 sequences, roughly a quarter appearing once. Specimen: CD8+ T cells from PBMCs. All receptors come from a human donor in good health (CMV status not recorded). Some clones in this sample may be carry-over from other donors' samples.

V and J are TRBV28 and TRBJ2-1, with D tentatively TRBD2 (6 bases). The V and J ends lost 5 bases and 2 bases respectively, with 16 bases between them. Germline V gene data show CDR1 as MDHEN and CDR2 as SYDVKM. This CDR3 contains 16 residues. The CDR3 loop reads CASSHRLEEAYNEQFF. As DNA, the CDR3 is TGTGCCAGCAGTCACCGACTAGAGGAGGCCTACAATGAGCAGTTCTTC.

This clonotype was counted many times. The rearrangement uses TRBV7-8 and TRBJ2-1, with TRBD2 matching 7 bases. The CDR3 spans 14 residues. CDR1 and CDR2 from the germline V gene are SGHVS and FQNEAQ. V lost 4 bases to trimming and J lost 4 bases; unmatched junction nucleotides: 4. CDR3 coding DNA: TGTGCCAGCAGCTCCAGCGGGGCATACAATGAGCAGTTCTTC. Translated: CASSSSGAYNEQFF.

The table lists this clonotype with a few counts. The chain recombines TRBV2 with TRBJ2-7, with D perhaps matching TRBD2 (6 bases). CDR3 length: 17 amino acids. CDR1 and CDR2 (germline): SNHLY, FYNNEI. V lost 3 bases to trimming and J lost 0 bases, with 18 bases between them. The CDR3 DNA is TGTGCCAGCAGTGACGGAGAGGAGGGCAGACTCTCCTACGAGCAGTACGTC. This sequence encodes CASSDGEEGRLSYEQYV.

This clonotype was detected once. This sequence joins TRBV14 and TRBJ1-2; 7 bases are shared with TRBD1. The germline V gene has CDR1 SGHDN and CDR2 FVKESK. With V trimmed by 4 bases and J by 4 bases, 3 bases remained unmatched. The CDR3 consists of 13 residues. The CDR3 DNA follows: TGTGCCAGCAGCCGACAGGGAGGCTATGGCTACACCTTC. Its translation is CASSRQGGYGYTF. The entire variable domain, with the rest obtained from reference TRBV14 and TRBJ1-2, is as follows: EAGVTQFPSHSVIEKGQTVTLRCDPISGHDNLYWYRRVMGKEIKFLLHFVKESKQDESGMPNNRFLAERTGGTYSTLKVQPAELEDSGVYFCASSRQGGYGYTFGSGTRLTVV.

The rearrangement uses TRBV15 and TRBJ2-7; 7 bases are shared with TRBD1. The CDR3 is 14 residues long. The trim removed 10 bases at V and 2 bases at J, leaving 11 bases unmatched. CDR1 is LNHNV, CDR2 YYDKDF, per germline (reference sequence). The CDR3 sequence is CAIRDGDRTYEQYV. The DNA for the CDR3 is TGTGCCATCAGGGACGGGGACAGAACCTACGAGCAGTACGTC.

The chain couples TRBV20-1 to TRBJ1-2; possible D gene TRBD1, 5 bases. CDR3 length: 12 amino acids. Looked up from germline, CDR1 is DFQATT and CDR2 is SNEGSKA (reference sequence). V lost 3 bases and J 8 bases, leaving 13 bases between the germline ends. For the CDR3, the DNA is TGCAGTGCTAGGGGGGTGGAAGTCGGCTACACCTTC. Translation gives CSARGVEVGYTF.

This chain uses TRBV28 with TRBJ1-2, with D possibly TRBD1 on 5 matching bases. Trimming took off 3 bases at V and 8 bases at J, with 16 bases between the two ends. The CDR3 is 14 amino acids. Germline V CDR1 and CDR2: MDHEN, SYDVKM. This chain's CDR3 is CASSLRGPGSGYTF. In DNA form, the CDR3 reads TGTGCCAGCAGTTTGCGGGGACCAGGCTCAGGCTACACCTTC.

This clonotype was recorded at least ten times. This rearrangement joins TRBV7-6 to TRBJ2-5; D not certain. The CDR3 runs 14 residues. The germline V and J ends were trimmed by 1 base and 0 bases, with 6 bases remaining between them. Germline V gene data show CDR1 as SGHVS and CDR2 as FNYEAQ. The CDR3 here is CASSLEADQETQYF. For the CDR3, the DNA is TGTGCCAGCAGCTTAGAAGCAGACCAAGAGACCCAGTACTTC.

V and J are TRBV20-1 and TRBJ1-5, with D possibly being TRBD1 (6 bases). CDR1 and CDR2 from the germline V gene are DFQATT and SNEGSKA (reference sequence). CDR3 size: 11 residues. Trimming left V 4 bases short and J 12 bases short, with 13 bases between. CDR3 bases: TGCAGTGCTACTACAGGGCTGTTCCAGCATTTT. Translated: CSATTGLFQHF.

Concerning this clonotype itself: A much bigger clone sits one base away, suggesting this may be a read error. The chain is built from TRBV7-2 and TRBJ2-3, with 9 bases identical to TRBD2. With V trimmed by 5 bases and J by 1 base, 7 bases remained unmatched. The length of the CDR3 is 16 residues. In germline, CDR1 is SGHTA, CDR2 FQGNSA. The DNA of the CDR3 is TGTGCCAGCAGCCTTAGCGGGAGTGGAGGCACAGATACGCAGTATTTT. It translates to CASSLSGSGGTDTQYF.

This clonotype came up many times. V gene TRBV7-9 combines with J gene TRBJ2-3; 8 nucleotides align to TRBD2. This CDR3 comprises 15 residues. The junction had 10 bases not matched to a gene; V was cut back by 6 bases and J by 5 bases. Germline CDR1 SEHNR, CDR2 FQNEAQ (reference sequence). The CDR3 nucleotides are TGTGCCAGCAGGCCGCCGCGGGGGGCTGAAGATACGCAGTATTTT. This translates into CASRPPRGAEDTQYF.

The table lists this clonotype with many counts. The rearrangement joins TRBV12-5 to TRBJ2-7; 8 nucleotides line up with TRBD2. This CDR3 is 15 amino acids long. V was pared by 7 bases and J by 2 bases, with 10 bases of the junction left unmatched. Germline CDR1 is LGHNT and CDR2 is FRNRAP. CDR3 loop: CASADFTSGPYEQYF. In nucleotides, the CDR3 is TGTGCTAGTGCTGACTTTACTAGCGGCCCCTACGAGCAGTACTTC.

The V call is TRBV28, the J call TRBJ2-1, with D possibly being TRBD1 or TRBD2 (6 bases each). CDR1 and CDR2 from the germline V gene are MDHEN and SYDVKM. This CDR3 region has 14 residues. Trimming left V 6 bases short and J 7 bases short, with 16 bases between. The CDR3 loop reads CASSSSRGRNEQFF. Written as DNA, the CDR3 is TGTGCCAGCAGCTCGTCCCGGGGGCGTAATGAGCAGTTCTTC.

This clonotype was observed a few times. The chain combines TRBV9 with TRBJ2-6; D gene uncertain. The germline V gene encodes CDR1 SGDLS and CDR2 YYNGEE. There are 17 residues in the CDR3. Between the trimmed V and J ends, which lost 2 bases and 0 bases, there was a span of 12 bases. The CDR3 region has the DNA TGTGCCAGCAGCGTTTCCCAGGCCCTCTCTGGGGCCAACGTCCTGACTTTC. Protein sequence: CASSVSQALSGANVLTF.

The gene calls are TRBV5-5 and TRBJ2-7, with TRBD1 identical over 7 bases. Germline loops: CDR1 SGHKS, CDR2 YYEKEE (reference sequence). CDR3 size: 14 residues. The V and J ends lost 6 bases and 6 bases, in that order; junction bases with no gene match: 12. CDR3 sequence: CASTSKGQSIEQYV. As DNA, the CDR3 is TGTGCCAGCACCTCTAAGGGACAGTCGATCGAGCAGTACGTC.